These 26 T cell receptor beta chains were sequenced from one sample in a study of T-cell memory formation after mild COVID-19 (dated by TCRdb to the early 2020s). To prepare the library, 5' RACE was applied. The data were produced on an Illumina NovaSeq 6000. TCRdb passed the public sequencing reads through fastp at Q25 and MiXCR, retaining productive beta sequences. Each entry merges the rows of one CDR3 protein and shows their most common DNA and genes. The sample includes approximately 150,000 distinct CDR3 sequences, with under 25% observed a single time. Of the sample, around 2.4% is held by the ten largest clones. Sample: PBMCs or a T cell subset sorted from them (not recorded which). These receptors all come from an adult woman who had mild COVID-19 (a few samples of this study predate the infection). The sample titles of this study are shuffled in the database, so cell type and time point are left out; the donor was told from shared clones.

The chain uses TRBV3-1 and TRBJ2-7; 7 positions agree with TRBD2. CDR1 and CDR2 (germline): LGHDT, YNNKEL (reference sequence). V lost 0 bases and J lost 6; bases outside the gene matches: 8. The CDR3 totals 15 residues. CDR3 nucleotide sequence: TGTGCCAGCAGCCAAGATTTGGCGGGAGTCTCCGAGCAGTACTTC. The encoded protein is CASSQDLAGVSEQYF.

The sample holds many counts of this clonotype. The rearrangement links TRBV9 to TRBJ2-3; 7 nucleotides match TRBD2. In germline, CDR1 is SGDLS, CDR2 YYNGEE. The V gene end was trimmed by 0 bases and the J gene end by 0 bases; junction bases not matched to a gene: 4. This CDR3 is 16 amino acids long. In DNA form, the CDR3 reads TGTGCCAGCAGCGTAGGCGGGGGAGCTAGCACAGATACGCAGTATTTT. Its translation: CASSVGGGASTDTQYF.

This clonotype was seen only a few times. V gene TRBV20-1 combines with J gene TRBJ1-4, with 7 nucleotides matching TRBD1. The CDR3 sequence is 12 residues long. Trimming took 6 bases from V and 5 from J; bases not matched to a gene: 3. Germline loops: CDR1 DFQATT, CDR2 SNEGSKA (reference sequence). CDR3 residues: CSASGQNEKLFF. DNA of the CDR3: TGCAGTGCATCGGGACAGAATGAAAAACTGTTTTTT.

The V and J genes are TRBV5-1 and TRBJ1-2; 7 bases agree with TRBD1. The CDR3 spans 17 residues. Germline CDR1 is SGHRS and CDR2 is YFSETQ. The V segment lost 5 bases and the J segment 5 bases; nucleotides outside the gene matches: 18. CDR3 protein: CASRATAGRDSGYGYTF. CDR3 in DNA: TGCGCCAGCAGGGCAACAGCGGGCCGGGACAGTGGGTATGGCTACACCTTC.

The chain joins TRBV12-5 to TRBJ2-1; 9 nucleotides match TRBD1. Germline V gives CDR1 LGHNT, CDR2 FRNRAP. V shed 0 bases, J shed 5 bases, and the junction held 11 bases outside the gene matches. The CDR3 has 18 residues. CDR3: CASGLVLGTGSRDNEQFF. DNA for the CDR3: TGTGCTAGTGGTTTGGTACTGGGGACAGGGAGCAGGGACAATGAGCAGTTCTTC.

The gene calls are TRBV5-1 and TRBJ2-5; D remains unclear. This CDR3 comprises 14 residues. Trimming removed 2 bases from V and 5 bases from J, with 13 bases in between. CDR1 is SGHRS, CDR2 YFSETQ, per germline. CDR3 sequence reads: CASSFDFGGETQYF. The CDR3 DNA is TGCGCCAGCAGCTTTGACTTCGGTGGCGAGACCCAGTACTTC.

The V call is TRBV9, the J call TRBJ1-1; no clear D gene. The CDR3 consists of 13 residues. V was pared by 3 bases and J by 1 base, with 7 bases between. The germline CDR1 and CDR2 sequences are SGDLS and YYNGEE. CDR3 DNA: TGTGCCAGCAGCGCTGACACGAACACTGAAGCTTTCTTT. It is translated as CASSADTNTEAFF.

The rearrangement uses TRBV29-1 and TRBJ1-1; no firm D call. This CDR3 is built from 12 residues. Germline-derived CDR1 and CDR2 are SQVTM and ANQGSEA. V shed 5 bases and J shed 1 base, with 8 bases lying between them. In nucleotides, the CDR3 is TGCAGCGTTCGACCAGGGAACACTGAAGCTTTCTTT. As protein: CSVRPGNTEAFF.

This chain connects TRBV5-1 to TRBJ2-1; D perhaps matches TRBD1 (6 bases). Germline-derived CDR1 and CDR2 are SGHRS and YFSETQ. This CDR3 has 14 amino acids. The V and J ends lost 4 bases and 4 bases respectively, with 12 bases between them. CDR3 residues: CASSPPGTYNEQFF. CDR3 coding DNA: TGCGCCAGCAGCCCGCCTGGGACATACAATGAGCAGTTCTTC.

This clonotype was detected a few times. The chain has TRBV7-2 and TRBJ1-3; D perhaps matches TRBD1 (6 bases). Per the germline V gene, CDR1 is SGHTA and CDR2 is FQGNSA. V gave up 2 bases and J gave up 4 bases, with 9 bases separating them. The CDR3 length is 14 residues. CDR3: CASSLRTGGNTIYF. The CDR3 DNA reads TGTGCCAGCAGCTTACGTACAGGGGGAAACACCATATATTTT.

The chain uses TRBV5-1 and TRBJ2-5; TRBD1 matches at 12 bases. Germline CDR1 is SGHRS and CDR2 is YFSETQ. Trimming cost V 0 bases and J 4 bases; bases outside gene matches: 16. The CDR3 spans 20 residues. CDR3 in DNA: TGCGCCAGCAGCTTGGACCTCCTCCGGGACAGGGGGCTTTATGGAGAGACCCAGTACTTC. Translation: CASSLDLLRDRGLYGETQYF.

V gene TRBV6-1 combines with J gene TRBJ1-1, with D perhaps TRBD1 (6 bases). Germline assignment: CDR1 MNHNS and CDR2 SASEGT. V lost 6 bases, J lost 4 bases, and 12 bases lay in between. The CDR3 is 13 amino acids. The CDR3 loop reads CASSRQGTTEAFF. CDR3 coding DNA: TGTGCCAGCAGCAGGCAGGGGACCACTGAAGCTTTCTTT.

This clonotype was counted between two and nine times. This chain connects TRBV12-3 or TRBV12-4 to TRBJ2-6; 7 positions match TRBD1. This CDR3 region has 15 residues. The ends lost 6 bases at V and 2 bases at J; junction bases unmatched: 4. CDR3 sequence (DNA): TGTGCCAGCAGACATCAGGGGGCTGGGGCCAACGTCCTGACTTTC. It translates to CASRHQGAGANVLTF.

This clonotype was detected ten times or more. The rearrangement uses TRBV5-1 and TRBJ2-4; D perhaps matches TRBD2 (5 bases). This CDR3 region has 15 residues. Germline V gene sequence: CDR1 SGHRS, CDR2 YFSETQ. Trimming removed 2 bases from V and 1 base from J, with 10 bases in between. CDR3 coding DNA: TGCGCCAGCAGCTTCGTCGGGAACGCCAAAAACATTCAGTACTTC. Its translation is CASSFVGNAKNIQYF.

The V and J genes are TRBV6-2 or TRBV6-3 and TRBJ2-7, with D tentatively TRBD1 or TRBD2 (5 bases each). The CDR3 spans 19 residues. Trimming removed 2 bases at V and 2 bases at J, with 25 bases between. Germline V gene lookup returns CDR1 MNHEY and CDR2 SVGEGT. The CDR3 DNA is TGTGCCAGCAGTTACGGTCCTCGAGGGGCCTCCACCCTCCCCTACGAGCAGTACTTC. Residues: CASSYGPRGASTLPYEQYF.

The rearrangement uses TRBV27 and TRBJ1-6, with D unresolved. The CDR3 runs 14 residues. Germline loops: CDR1 MNHEY, CDR2 SMNVEV (reference sequence). The ends were cut back, 2 bases at V and 7 bases at J, with 9 bases in the middle. This CDR3 reads CASSLNPANSPLHF. In DNA, the CDR3 is TGTGCCAGCAGTTTAAACCCCGCGAATTCACCCCTCCACTTT.

In its sample, this clonotype was seen a few times. The rearrangement joins TRBV7-7 to TRBJ2-1, with TRBD2 as a possible D gene (6 bases). Trimming stripped 1 base from V and 9 bases from J, with 10 bases between. Germline V lookup: CDR1 SSHAT, CDR2 FNYEAQ (reference sequence). The CDR3 has 13 residues. CDR3 in DNA: TGTGCCAGCAGCTTAGTAAGAGCGGGTGAGCAGTTCTTC. The encoded protein is CASSLVRAGEQFF.

This clonotype has a handful of counts. This sequence joins TRBV2 and TRBJ2-2, with TRBD2 as a possible D gene (6 bases). Looked up from germline, CDR1 is SNHLY and CDR2 is FYNNEI. The CDR3 has 14 amino acids. The V gene lost 8 bases and the J gene lost 5 bases, with 15 bases spanning the gap. The CDR3 nucleotides are TGTGCCAGCTCAGTTAACGGGGGAACCGGGGAGCTGTTTTTT. Its translation is CASSVNGGTGELFF.

The V call is TRBV5-6, the J call TRBJ2-3; D remains ambiguous. The CDR3 has 13 residues. Per germline, CDR1 SGHDT and CDR2 YYEEEE. Trimming pared 4 bases from V and 5 bases from J, leaving 11 bases between. The CDR3 sequence is CASSRRAQDTQYF. The CDR3 DNA reads TGTGCCAGCAGCCGACGGGCACAAGATACGCAGTATTTT.

This clonotype turned up a few times. The genes are TRBV24-1 and TRBJ2-1; 10 bases match TRBD1. CDR3 length: 16 residues. V lost 9 bases and J lost 6; bases outside the gene matches: 13. Looked up from germline, CDR1 is KGHDR and CDR2 is SFDVKD. CDR3 coding DNA: TGTGCCACCTCCCCCCGGGGACAGGGGCTCGGCAATGAGCAGTTCTTC. Its translation: CATSPRGQGLGNEQFF.

This clonotype was observed a handful of times. The J gene is TRBJ1-1, the V gene TRBV7-2; 9 bases are a match to TRBD1. Losses at the gene ends were 6 bases for V and 6 bases for J; bases not matched to a gene: 8. Germline assignment: CDR1 SGHTA and CDR2 FQGNSA. This CDR3 is 14 amino acids long. The CDR3 region is CASRSPGQGPEAFF. CDR3 coding DNA: TGTGCCAGCAGGTCTCCGGGACAGGGACCTGAAGCTTTCTTT.

This clonotype was counted only a few times. The CDR3 DNA reads TGTGCCACCAGTGGGGGACTACAGCCGCACGAGCAGTACTTC. Its protein product is CATSGGLQPHEQYF. The J gene is TRBJ2-7, the V gene TRBV24-1; 7 nucleotides align to TRBD2. The CDR3 consists of 14 residues. Per germline, CDR1 KGHDR and CDR2 SFDVKD. J gave up 5 bases and V 5 bases, and 8 bases lay outside the gene matches.

This clonotype occurred a few times. This chain connects TRBV5-5 to TRBJ2-3; D uncertain. Germline V CDR1 and CDR2: SGHKS, YYEKEE (reference sequence). Deletions cut 3 bases from V and 0 bases from J, with 5 bases between. The CDR3 is 13 amino acids. CDR3 sequence reads: CASSWASTDTQYF. The CDR3 DNA reads TGTGCCAGCAGCTGGGCTAGCACAGATACGCAGTATTTT.

The rearrangement uses TRBV9 and TRBJ2-2; a weak D match, TRBD1 (6 bases). The CDR3 length is 15 residues. CDR1 SGDLS and CDR2 YYNGEE come from the germline V gene. The V and J ends lost 3 bases and 0 bases respectively, with 9 bases between them. The chain's CDR3 is CASSADSPNTGELFF. CDR3 DNA sequence: TGTGCCAGCAGCGCGGACAGCCCGAACACCGGGGAGCTGTTTTTT.

This clonotype was detected only a few times. The CDR3 here is CASSSTGLLYEQYF. The CDR3 DNA follows: TGCGCCAGCAGCTCGACGGGGCTACTCTACGAGCAGTACTTC. The chain has TRBV5-1 and TRBJ2-7; D could derive from TRBD1 or TRBD2 (5 bases each). CDR1 is SGHRS, CDR2 YFSETQ, per germline. The V end lost 3 bases, the J end lost 3 bases, and 13 bases lay between the germline ends. This CDR3 contains 14 residues.

This clonotype was counted between two and nine times. Written as DNA, the CDR3 is TGTGCCAGCAGTTACGCGGGGGGGGGCGAGGAGACCCAGTACTTC. It specifies CASSYAGGGEETQYF. This rearrangement joins TRBV6-5 to TRBJ2-5; 9 bases line up with TRBD2. The CDR3 has 15 residues. Germline CDR1 MNHEY, CDR2 SVGAGI. The V and J ends lost 2 bases and 5 bases, in that order; junction bases with no gene match: 6.